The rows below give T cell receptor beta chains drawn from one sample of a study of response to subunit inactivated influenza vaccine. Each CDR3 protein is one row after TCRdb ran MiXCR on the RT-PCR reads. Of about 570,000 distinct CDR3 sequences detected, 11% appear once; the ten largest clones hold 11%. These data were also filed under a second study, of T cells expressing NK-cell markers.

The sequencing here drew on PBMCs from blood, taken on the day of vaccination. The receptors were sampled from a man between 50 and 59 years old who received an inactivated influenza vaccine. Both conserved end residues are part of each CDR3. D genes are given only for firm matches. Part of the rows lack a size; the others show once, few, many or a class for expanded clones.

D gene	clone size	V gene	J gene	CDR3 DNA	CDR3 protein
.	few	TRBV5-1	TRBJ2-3	TGCGCCAGCAGACCCGCTCTTTGGGGGACAGATACGCAGTATTTT	CASRPALWGTDTQYF
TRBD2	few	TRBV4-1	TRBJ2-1	TGCGCCAGCAGCCAAGTTCTAGCGGGACTCCCCTCATTGGATGAGCAGTTCTTC	CASSQVLAGLPSLDEQFF
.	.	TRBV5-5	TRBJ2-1	TGTGCCAGCAGCTTGAGGAGAGGGGACCATGAGCAGTTCTTC	CASSLRRGDHEQFF
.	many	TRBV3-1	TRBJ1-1	TGCGCCAGCAGCCAAGTAGCTGGGGGCACTGAAGCTTTCTTT	CASSQVAGGTEAFF
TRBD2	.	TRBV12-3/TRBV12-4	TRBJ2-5	TGTGCCAGCAGTGAAGGACTAGCGGTAGTGGCGGAGACCCAGTACTTC	CASSEGLAVVAETQYF
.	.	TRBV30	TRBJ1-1	TGTGCCTGGACTGGGGTCGCAGACACTGAAGCTTTCTTT	CAWTGVADTEAFF
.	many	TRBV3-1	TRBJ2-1	TGTGCCAGCAGCCAAGATACGAGAGCCTCCTACAATGAGCAGTTCTTC	CASSQDTRASYNEQFF
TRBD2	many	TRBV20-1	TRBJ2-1	TGCAGTGCTAGCACTAGCGGGGGTTACCATGAGCAGTTCTTC	CSASTSGGYHEQFF
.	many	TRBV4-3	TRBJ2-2	TGCGCCAGCAGCCAAGACTTTTTCCAGGGAACTAACACCGGGGAGCTGTTTTTT	CASSQDFFQGTNTGELFF
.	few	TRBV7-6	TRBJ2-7	TGTGCCAGCAGCTTAGCGGTTGGGAGCTACGAGCAGTACTTC	CASSLAVGSYEQYF
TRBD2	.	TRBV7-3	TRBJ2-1	TGTGCCAGCAGCTTCCGGAGTAGCGGGAGTTACAATGAGCAGTTCTTC	CASSFRSSGSYNEQFF
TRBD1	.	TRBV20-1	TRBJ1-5	TGCAGTGCTAGTATGAGGGGACAGGGGAACAATCAGCCCCAGCATTTT	CSASMRGQGNNQPQHF
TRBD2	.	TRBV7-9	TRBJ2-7	TGTGCCAGCAGCTCCGGGACTAGCGGGACCGAGCAGTACTTC	CASSSGTSGTEQYF
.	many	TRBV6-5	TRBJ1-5	TGTGCCAGCAGTTACTCGATGGGACACTTTAGCAATCAGCCCCAGCATTTT	CASSYSMGHFSNQPQHF
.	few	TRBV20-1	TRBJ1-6	TGCAGTGCTAGAGAAGCACCCTATAATTCACCCCTCCACTTT	CSAREAPYNSPLHF
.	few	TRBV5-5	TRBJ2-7	TGTGCCAGCAGCGCCACGGCAGGCAGCTACGAGCAGTACTTC	CASSATAGSYEQYF
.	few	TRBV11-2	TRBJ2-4	TGTGCCAGCAGCTTAAGTAGGAGAAACATTCAGTACTTC	CASSLSRRNIQYF
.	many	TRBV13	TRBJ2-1	TGTGCCAGCAGCTTAGAAGGCCATGAGCAGTTCTTC	CASSLEGHEQFF
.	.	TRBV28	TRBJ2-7	TGTGCCAGCAGTCCAGCCGGGTGGGCCTACGAGCAGTACTTC	CASSPAGWAYEQYF
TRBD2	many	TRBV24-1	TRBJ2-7	TGTGCCACCAGTGATTTTAACCCGACTAGCGGGAGTTACGAGCAGTACTTC	CATSDFNPTSGSYEQYF